One TCR beta chain is described in this entry. As yet, its antigen is unknown. The CDR3 loop spans 16 amino acids. The germline V gene has CDR1 MNHEY and CDR2 SVGEGT. Trimming cost V 0 bases and J 2 bases, with 14 bases left between them. These data are taken from a study of T-cell memory formation after mild COVID-19. Overall study findings and caveats: Memory cells collected pre-infection included some clones that later responded, suggesting cross-reactive memory joined. The study found balanced CD4/CD8 in clones contracting day 15 to 85 and a CD4+ lean in later expanders.

With constant-segment primers, 5'RACE yielded cDNA libraries of TCR alpha and TCR beta that carried sample barcodes and UMIs. TCRdb analysed the 5' RACE reads with MiXCR anew, one entry per CDR3 protein. The table includes a few hundred thousand distinct CDR3 sequences, less than 20% detected once. This rearrangement joins TRBV6-2 or TRBV6-3 to TRBJ2-7, with a tentative D call TRBD1 (5 bases). Sequencing input: PBMCs or a T cell subset sorted from them (not recorded which). The clonotype originates from a man aged 18-30 years who had mild COVID-19 (a few samples of this study predate the infection). Cell type and time point are not known. The CDR3 nucleotides read TGTGCCAGCAGTTACTCGAAGCAGGGCCTTCCCTACGAGCAGTACTTC. The encoded protein is CASSYSKQGLPYEQYF.